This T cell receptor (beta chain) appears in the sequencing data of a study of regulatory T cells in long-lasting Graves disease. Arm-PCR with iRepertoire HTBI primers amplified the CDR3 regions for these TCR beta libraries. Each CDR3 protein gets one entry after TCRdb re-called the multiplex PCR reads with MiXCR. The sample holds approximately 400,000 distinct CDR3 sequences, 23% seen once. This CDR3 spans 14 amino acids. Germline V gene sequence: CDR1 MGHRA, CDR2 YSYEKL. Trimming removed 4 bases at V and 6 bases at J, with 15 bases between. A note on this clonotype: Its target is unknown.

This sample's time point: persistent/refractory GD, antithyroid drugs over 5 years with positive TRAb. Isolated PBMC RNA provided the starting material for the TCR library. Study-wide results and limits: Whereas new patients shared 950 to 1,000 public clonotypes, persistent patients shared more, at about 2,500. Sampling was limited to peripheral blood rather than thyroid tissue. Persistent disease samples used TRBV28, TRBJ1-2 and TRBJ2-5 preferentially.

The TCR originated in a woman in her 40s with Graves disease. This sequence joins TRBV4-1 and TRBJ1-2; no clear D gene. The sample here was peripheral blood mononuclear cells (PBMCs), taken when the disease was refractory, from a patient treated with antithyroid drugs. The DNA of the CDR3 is TGCGCCAGCAGCCTCCTGGCGGGGAGAAATGGCTACACCTTC. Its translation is CASSLLAGRNGYTF.